This TCR beta chain was sequenced for a study of blood T cell repertoires in COVID-19. Study overall: Samples of COVID-19 (acute and convalescent) were obtained from the United States, Italy and Spain.

This clone was observed once. Authors' processing steps: Reference gene primer amplification in the assay estimated nucleated cell counts. This table comes from immunoSEQ multiplex PCR, and its TCRdb copy is limited to in-frame clones, with some not included. The V and J calls and clone size were taken over from that table, and D and trimming were inferred from the DNA. The sample consists of more than 150,000 clones, less than 90% of them appearing once. The sequence was obtained from a man aged 65 to 79 with active or convalescent COVID-19. Sequencing was done on a sample of peripheral blood.

CDR3 in DNA: TGTGCCAGCTCACTGTCACTAGAAAATGAGCAGTTCTTC. This encodes CASSLSLENEQFF. This sequence joins TRBV18 and TRBJ2-1; D perhaps matches TRBD2 (5 bases). The germline V gene encodes CDR1 KGHSH and CDR2 LQKENI. The CDR3 has 13 amino acids. Trimming removed 4 bases at V and 7 bases at J, with 11 bases between.